A selection of T cell receptor beta chains follows, all from one sample in a study of shared clonotypes between healthy human individuals. The repertoire was sequenced with immunoSEQ multiplex PCR; TCRdb's copy has only in-frame clones and lacks some. In the table there are 730,000 or so clones, roughly 78% of which are singletons. Sequencing was performed on memory CD4+ T cells sorted from blood. The receptors come from a woman under 40 in good health. Each CDR3 is given with its conserved first and last residue. D genes are given only for firm matches. The size entry is marked missing in some rows and otherwise reads once, few, many or a size class.

J gene	clone size	CDR3 length	V gene	D gene	CDR3 DNA	CDR3 protein
TRBJ1-2	-	17	TRBV18	-	TGTGCCAGCTCCTCATCCGCGGGGGCCGCCCTTCATTATGGCTACACCTTC	CASSSSAGAALHYGYTF
TRBJ2-3	-	14	TRBV30	TRBD2	TGTGCCTGGAGTGGCGGGAGTGGTACAGATACGCAGTATTTT	CAWSGGSGTDTQYF
TRBJ2-5	-	12	TRBV28	-	TGTGCCAGCACCCGCCTTCAAGAGACCCAGTACTTC	CASTRLQETQYF
TRBJ1-2	-	16	TRBV7-9	TRBD1	TGTGCCAGCAGCGAACGTCGAACGACAGGGGGTGATGGCTACACCTTC	CASSERRTTGGDGYTF
TRBJ2-2	-	18	TRBV5-6	TRBD2	TGTGCCAGCAGCTTGGCGCGAAGAGGACTAGCGGTGCACGGGGAGCTGTTTTTT	CASSLARRGLAVHGELFF
TRBJ2-7	few	14	TRBV28	TRBD1	TGTGCCAGCAGTTCGGGACAGACGCTCTACGAGCAGTACTTC	CASSSGQTLYEQYF
TRBJ2-2	-	17	TRBV5-6	TRBD2	TGTGCCAGCAGCTTCTACCTAGGACTAGCGGGGAGGAGGGAGCTGTTTTTT	CASSFYLGLAGRRELFF
TRBJ1-1	-	14	TRBV29-1	-	TGCAGCGTTGAAGAGGTAGAGGGGTATACTGAAGCTTTCTTT	CSVEEVEGYTEAFF
TRBJ1-3	-	16	TRBV7-9	-	TGTGCCAGCAGCTTAGCTTCGGGAAGCTCTGGAAACACCATATATTTT	CASSLASGSSGNTIYF
TRBJ1-1	-	14	TRBV6-1	-	TGTGCCAGCAGTGAACAAGGGGCGCGGGCTGAAGCTTTCTTT	CASSEQGARAEAFF
TRBJ1-5	-	15	TRBV2	-	TGTGCCAGCCTAGGGACCCTCGGGCTCAGTCAGCCCCAGCATTTT	CASLGTLGLSQPQHF
TRBJ2-6	-	15	TRBV6-1	-	TGTGCCAGCCTACTCGGGAGCTCTGGGGCCAACGTCCTGACTTTC	CASLLGSSGANVLTF
TRBJ1-3	-	14	TRBV27	TRBD1	TGTGCCAGCAGTTCGACAGGGATTGGAAACACCATATATTTT	CASSSTGIGNTIYF
TRBJ2-3	-	15	TRBV28	TRBD2	TGTGCCAGCATCTTGTCGGGAGGCCGGACAGATACGCAGTATTTT	CASILSGGRTDTQYF
TRBJ2-2	-	16	TRBV5-1	TRBD2	TGCGCCAGCAGCTTGCGGCTAGCGGGTAACACCGGGGAGCTGTTTTTT	CASSLRLAGNTGELFF
TRBJ2-7	-	19	TRBV4-2	TRBD2	TGTGCCAGCAGCCAGGCTCAGTTTGGGGCTAGCGGGAGGGCCCACGAGCAGTACTTC	CASSQAQFGASGRAHEQYF
TRBJ2-1	few	15	TRBV28	-	TGTGCCTCCCAGATGGTCGCTACAATGACGTACGAGCAGTTCTTC	CASQMVATMTYEQFF
TRBJ1-5	-	15	TRBV28	-	TGTGCCAGCAGTACGACAGGCTATAGCAATCAGCCCCAGCATTTT	CASSTTGYSNQPQHF
TRBJ2-2	-	16	TRBV11-2	TRBD1	TGTGCCAGCAGCCCCAGCTTGACAGGGGCTGGCGGGGAGCTGTTTTTT	CASSPSLTGAGGELFF
TRBJ1-2	few	14	TRBV5-1	-	TGCGCCAGCAGCTTGGTTCGGGGCTCGGAGGGCTACACCTTC	CASSLVRGSEGYTF
TRBJ1-2	-	14	TRBV19	TRBD1	TGTGCCAGCCGATGGGAGGCTGACAGGGCTGGCTACACCTTC	CASRWEADRAGYTF
TRBJ2-7	-	15	TRBV4-1	-	TGCGCCAGCAGCCAGGGACGGAGTACTTCCTACGAGCAGTACTTC	CASSQGRSTSYEQYF
TRBJ1-2	-	18	TRBV27	-	TGTGCCAGCAGTGATGCCCCCCTGGGTGGCGGATTTCAGTCTGGCTACACCTTC	CASSDAPLGGGFQSGYTF
TRBJ2-3	-	14	TRBV5-1	-	TGCGCCAGCAGCTTGGGGGGCGAGGGTGATACGCAGTATTTT	CASSLGGEGDTQYF
TRBJ2-1	-	16	TRBV7-2	TRBD2	TGTGCCAGCAGCTTAACCCCGACTAGCCGTTACAATGAGCAGTTCTTC	CASSLTPTSRYNEQFF
TRBJ1-2	few	16	TRBV27	-	TGTGCCAGCAGTTTACGGCGAACGGACGTGGCTGGTGGCTACACCTTC	CASSLRRTDVAGGYTF
TRBJ2-7	-	14	TRBV27	-	TGTGCCAGCAGTTTATCGGGGTCAGACTACGAGCAGTACTTC	CASSLSGSDYEQYF
TRBJ1-1	-	15	TRBV2	-	TGTGCCAGCAGTGAAGCAAGCGGGATGGGCACTGAAGCTTTCTTT	CASSEASGMGTEAFF
TRBJ1-2	-	13	TRBV6-1	-	TGTGCCAGCAGTGTAAGGACAGTTAATGGCTACACCTTC	CASSVRTVNGYTF
TRBJ2-1	-	15	TRBV7-3	TRBD2	TGTGCCAGCAGCCTAACTAGCGGCTTTTACAATGAGCAGTTCTTC	CASSLTSGFYNEQFF
TRBJ1-1	-	16	TRBV2	-	TGTGCCAGCAGTGAAACCCGGACAGCGAGGGACACTGAAGCTTTCTTT	CASSETRTARDTEAFF
TRBJ1-3	-	16	TRBV11-2	-	TGTGCCAGCAGCAGCGATCCATCTCGCTCTGGAAACACCATATATTTT	CASSSDPSRSGNTIYF
TRBJ1-3	-	15	TRBV14	-	TGTGCCAGCAGCCAAGAGAGGACGGTGGGAAACACCATATATTTT	CASSQERTVGNTIYF
TRBJ2-5	few	14	TRBV28	-	TGTGCCAGCGCCCGCCCGGCTTCCCAAGAGACCCAGTACTTC	CASARPASQETQYF
TRBJ2-1	-	15	TRBV25-1	-	TGTGCCAGCATAAACTCAGGAGTCTCCTACAATGAGCAGTTCTTC	CASINSGVSYNEQFF
TRBJ2-7	-	12	TRBV28	-	TGTGCCAGCAGCATCCTCTCCTACGAGCAGTACTTC	CASSILSYEQYF
TRBJ1-5	-	14	TRBV5-1	-	TGCGCCAGCAGCGAAGGGGAAGCGGGTCAGCCCCAGCATTTT	CASSEGEAGQPQHF
TRBJ2-1	-	15	TRBV19	-	TGTGCCAGTAGTATACTAGCAGCTCTAAGGGATGAGCAGTTCTTC	CASSILAALRDEQFF
TRBJ2-3	-	16	TRBV11-2	TRBD2	TGTGCCAGCAGCTCCCTCTTGGCGGGAGCCGCAGATACGCAGTATTTT	CASSSLLAGAADTQYF
TRBJ1-5	-	17	TRBV5-8	-	TGTGCCAGCAGCTTGGGGCTTTCAGGACAGTTCAATCAGCCCCAGCATTTT	CASSLGLSGQFNQPQHF
TRBJ1-1	-	13	TRBV5-4	-	TGTGCCAGCTCCGGCGATATGAACACTGAAGCTTTCTTT	CASSGDMNTEAFF